The rows below give T cell receptor beta chains drawn from one sample of a study of blood T cells in healthy people across ages. Each CDR3 protein gets one entry after TCRdb re-called the 5' RACE reads with MiXCR. Of 1,500,000 or so distinct CDR3 sequences in the sample, approximately 59% are singletons; the top ten hold about 6.3%. The material sequenced was blood. The receptors originated from a man aged 18 to 30 in good health. Both conserved end residues are part of each CDR3. A D gene is named only where the DNA matches it firmly. A row's size may be missing; if present it is once, few, many or a size class.

TRBD2	-	TRBV5-1	TRBJ2-5	TGCGCCAGCAGGACTCCTCGGGGGGGCCAGGAGACCCAGTACTTC	CASRTPRGGQETQYF
TRBD1	-	TRBV29-1	TRBJ2-3	TGCAGCGTTGACCCCAATCCGGACAGGGTGAGGGTTACGCAGTATTTT	CSVDPNPDRVRVTQYF
TRBD2	-	TRBV7-2	TRBJ2-3	TGTGCCAGCAGCTTAGCCCCTAGCGGGGGGGTGAATACGCAGTATTTT	CASSLAPSGGVNTQYF
-	few	TRBV7-9	TRBJ2-1	TGTGCCAGCAATCGTGGAGGGGGTGGTGAGCAGTTCTTC	CASNRGGGGEQFF
-	-	TRBV7-2	TRBJ2-5	TGTGCCAGCAGCCCCGGGAATGCTCGGACCCAGTACTTC	CASSPGNARTQYF
-	few	TRBV27	TRBJ2-7	TGTGCCAGCATGGTTACAGGGTCCTACGAGCAGTACTTC	CASMVTGSYEQYF
-	once	TRBV20-1	TRBJ1-2	TGCAGTGCTAGAGGCCCTACTAACTATGGCTACACCTTC	CSARGPTNYGYTF
TRBD1	few	TRBV28	TRBJ2-7	TGTGCCAGCAGTGCCTCCGGGACAGTCTACGAGCAGTACTTC	CASSASGTVYEQYF
-	-	TRBV27	TRBJ2-1	TGTGCCAGCGCACTAGGGGTTGAGCAGTTCTTC	CASALGVEQFF
TRBD2	-	TRBV6-6	TRBJ2-2	TGTGCCAGCAGCCGTTCACCGGGAGGGCCCTACACCGGGGAGCTGTTTTTT	CASSRSPGGPYTGELFF
TRBD1	-	TRBV7-9	TRBJ2-7	TGTGCCAGCAGCCAATCGGGACAGCCTTACGCCTACGAGCAGTACTTC	CASSQSGQPYAYEQYF
-	-	TRBV12-5	TRBJ2-6	TGTGCTAGTGGATTCCCGGATCCTGGGGCCAACGTCCTGACTTTC	CASGFPDPGANVLTF
-	-	TRBV7-2	TRBJ2-7	TGTGCCAGCAGCAACATAAGAGAGGACTGGACCTACGAGCAGTACTTC	CASSNIREDWTYEQYF
TRBD2	few	TRBV27	TRBJ2-7	TGTGCCAGCAGTCCCGGACTAGCCCGTTACGAGCAGTACTTC	CASSPGLARYEQYF
-	-	TRBV4-1	TRBJ1-2	TGCGCCAGCAGCCAACTTCGCACCCCATATGGCTACACCTTC	CASSQLRTPYGYTF
-	-	TRBV25-1	TRBJ2-2	TGTGCCAGCAGTGGCAGTAACACCCACGGCGGGGAGCTGTTTTTT	CASSGSNTHGGELFF
-	-	TRBV28	TRBJ1-5	TGTGCCAGCACCCCAGCGGGGGTCCCCAATCAGCCCCAGCATTTT	CASTPAGVPNQPQHF
-	-	TRBV5-1	TRBJ1-2	TGCGCCAGCCGCCTCAAACAGGGAAATGGCTACACCTTC	CASRLKQGNGYTF
-	-	TRBV29-1	TRBJ2-5	TGCAGCGTTTGGAGGGGTCACGGGCAGTACTTC	CSVWRGHGQYF
-	-	TRBV4-1	TRBJ2-4	TGCGCCAACAGCCAACCCGGGGACCCTCGCCAGTACTTC	CANSQPGDPRQYF
-	-	TRBV6-2/TRBV6-3	TRBJ1-5	TGTGCCAGCAGTTACGGCGGGGGCCGGAGCAATCAGCCCCAGCATTTT	CASSYGGGRSNQPQHF
TRBD1	-	TRBV2	TRBJ2-1	TGTGCCAGCAGCTCCGGGACAGCTCCATATGAGCAGTTCTTC	CASSSGTAPYEQFF
-	-	TRBV4-1	TRBJ2-7	TGCGCCAGCAGCCAAGGTCCCCAGGACTACGAGCAGTACTTC	CASSQGPQDYEQYF
-	-	TRBV6-6	TRBJ1-1	TGTGCCAGCAGCGGACGTGGAGGAAGCGACACTGAAGCTTTCTTT	CASSGRGGSDTEAFF
TRBD1	-	TRBV20-1	TRBJ2-7	TGCAGTGCCCCGAAGGGACAGGGGGCCTACGAGCAGTACTTC	CSAPKGQGAYEQYF
TRBD2	-	TRBV6-1	TRBJ2-5	TGTGCCAGCGGGGGGGGAGGAGTCCAAGAGACCCAGTACTTC	CASGGGGVQETQYF
-	-	TRBV9	TRBJ2-5	TGTGCCAGCAGCGTAGCTGACTTCCAAGAGACCCAGTACTTC	CASSVADFQETQYF
TRBD1	-	TRBV20-1	TRBJ1-1	TGCAGTACCCGCGGGGGGACAGGGGGTGGGCACACTGAAGCTTTCTTT	CSTRGGTGGGHTEAFF
TRBD1	-	TRBV11-2	TRBJ1-1	TGTGCCAGCAGCCCCCGAACCATCGCCACGGGACAGATAAGGACTGAAGCTTTCTTT	CASSPRTIATGQIRTEAFF
-	-	TRBV4-3	TRBJ2-4	TGCGCCAGCAGCCTGTGGGGCGGAGGGGACAAAAACATTCAGTACTTC	CASSLWGGGDKNIQYF
-	-	TRBV4-1	TRBJ1-2	TGCGCCAGCAGCCAAGATCGGGCCAGGACTAACTATGGCTACACCTTC	CASSQDRARTNYGYTF
TRBD1	-	TRBV6-6	TRBJ1-2	TGTGCCAGCACCATCAGGGGGCTAGTCTATGGCTACACCTTC	CASTIRGLVYGYTF
-	-	TRBV9	TRBJ2-1	TGTGCCAGCAGCCCGCATGGTGAGCAGTTCTTC	CASSPHGEQFF
-	-	TRBV5-4	TRBJ2-5	TGTGCCAGCAGCTTGGGACGGGAACAAGAGACCCAGTACTTC	CASSLGREQETQYF
-	once	TRBV5-1	TRBJ2-7	TGCGCCAGCAGTTGGGGGACCAGGGACTACGAGCAGTACTTC	CASSWGTRDYEQYF
-	-	TRBV12-3/TRBV12-4	TRBJ2-1	TGTGCCAGCAACCTAGGACCATACAATGAGCAGTTCTTC	CASNLGPYNEQFF
-	-	TRBV20-1	TRBJ2-3	TGCAGTGCCCTAGGTGGGGGCCTCACAGATACGCAGTATTTT	CSALGGGLTDTQYF
-	-	TRBV12-3/TRBV12-4	TRBJ2-3	TGTGCCAGCAGTTTAAGGACGGCGGATACGCAGTATTTT	CASSLRTADTQYF
-	once	TRBV6-5	TRBJ2-1	TGTGCCAGCAGTTATTCGAGAAATAGAAATGAGCAGTTCTTC	CASSYSRNRNEQFF
-	-	TRBV6-6	TRBJ2-5	TGTGCCAGCACTCCAGGGGTAGATGAGCAGTACTTC	CASTPGVDEQYF
-	-	TRBV7-2	TRBJ2-5	TGTGCCAGCAGCTTAGCCGTCCGGACAGATCAAGAGACCCAGTACTTC	CASSLAVRTDQETQYF
TRBD1	few	TRBV29-1	TRBJ2-3	TGCAGCGTTGAAAGGGACAGGGGAATAGATACGCAGTATTTT	CSVERDRGIDTQYF
-	-	TRBV27	TRBJ1-4	TGTGCCAGCAGTCCACGACAGACCCTGTATGAAAAACTGTTTTTT	CASSPRQTLYEKLFF
TRBD1	-	TRBV4-1	TRBJ2-6	TGCGCCAGCAGCCCCCTCGACAGGGCGGCTGGGGCCAACGTCCTGACTTTC	CASSPLDRAAGANVLTF
-	-	TRBV29-1	TRBJ2-7	TGCAGCGTTGTGGCGCTCACCTACAATGAGCAGTACTTC	CSVVALTYNEQYF
-	-	TRBV29-1	TRBJ1-1	TGCAGCGTGCGGTACGGGGGTAACACTGAAGCTTTCTTT	CSVRYGGNTEAFF
TRBD1	few	TRBV15	TRBJ2-7	TGTGCCACCAGACCCTCCGGGACAGGGGGCATCTACGAGCAGTACTTC	CATRPSGTGGIYEQYF
-	few	TRBV12-5	TRBJ2-1	TGTGCTAGTGGTTTGTCTATTGGGGGGCTCAGGGATGAGCAGTTCTTC	CASGLSIGGLRDEQFF
-	-	TRBV4-3	TRBJ2-4	TGCGCCAGCAGCCAAGTCCCCCTAGCAAACATTCAGTACTTC	CASSQVPLANIQYF
TRBD1	-	TRBV7-2	TRBJ1-2	TGTGCCAGCAGCTTAGTGGGAGGGGGCGAGGGAAACTATGGCTACACCTTC	CASSLVGGGEGNYGYTF
-	few	TRBV4-1	TRBJ1-4	TGCGCCAGCAGCCAAGCAGGCCGGGATAAACTGTTTTTT	CASSQAGRDKLFF
-	-	TRBV9	TRBJ2-5	TGTGCCAGCAGCGTAGTCGTAGGTGCTCAAGAGACCCAGTACTTC	CASSVVVGAQETQYF
-	once	TRBV15	TRBJ2-4	TGTGCCACCAGCAGAGATTGGGAAGCCAAAAACATTCAGTACTTC	CATSRDWEAKNIQYF
TRBD2	-	TRBV5-1	TRBJ2-1	TGCGCCAGCAGCGGCGGACTAGCGGGGCCCACAGATACGCAGTTCTTC	CASSGGLAGPTDTQFF
TRBD1	-	TRBV5-6	TRBJ2-1	TGTGCCAGCAGCTTGGCCTTCGGGACAGTGGCGGATGAGCAGTTCTTC	CASSLAFGTVADEQFF
-	-	TRBV6-1	TRBJ1-4	TGTGCCAGCAGTGGGACATATAATGAAAAACTGTTTTTT	CASSGTYNEKLFF
-	-	TRBV25-1	TRBJ2-6	TGTGCCAGCGACGGGATCGGGGCTGGGGCCAACGTCCTGACTTTC	CASDGIGAGANVLTF
-	-	TRBV29-1	TRBJ2-5	TGCAGCGTTGAATATGGAGGGGGGTCAGAGACCCAGTACTTC	CSVEYGGGSETQYF
-	-	TRBV6-5	TRBJ2-7	TGTGCCAGCAGTTACCTCGGGGGTGCAGACTACGAGCAGTACTTC	CASSYLGGADYEQYF